This T cell receptor (beta chain) was identified during a study of cytomegalovirus exposure and HLA in healthy donors (dated by TCRdb to the late 2010s). Looking at the study overall: An earlier analysis of 587 of the donors reported about 260 Gb of sequence data and 95 million to 130 million unique TCR beta sequences obtained from approximately 180 million T cells. To study patterns of TCR occurrence, a later analysis re-analyzed previously published TCR beta repertoires from more than 550 donors and added high-resolution HLA genotyping. About five DR-DQ haplotypes were treated as single units for association and clustering because of strong linkage in the cohort. Genome-wide SNP genotypes for about 65% of the 666 donors were used in a later genetic analysis, which treated that subset as a discovery cohort. In the later analysis, no new phenotypic data were used to find candidate immune exposures; instead, reliance was placed on TCR beta sequences and their occurrence across donors. The number of donors typed differed by locus, with 629-630 for A, B, C, DRB1 and DQB1, around 560 for DQA1, over 600 for DPA1, and about 450 for DPB1. HLA typing included class I and class II loci at four-digit resolution. An earlier analysis of more than 450 of the donors used high-throughput TCR beta sequencing to judge whether each TCR beta V gene segment behaved as functional or pseudogenic. Among the roughly 400 genotyped donors, around 81% belonged to the genetic ancestry cluster associated with self-reported Caucasian donors. On average, 235,054 unique TCR beta nucleotide sequences were sequenced per donor among about 400 genotyped donors of the cohort, with 15% to 20% of those sequences being non-productive. Every repertoire in the discovery cohort had been generated on one and the same sequencing platform. An early release that covered several hundred HLA-typed donors contained about 300 gigabases of sequencing data and 85 million to 100 million unique TCR sequences. The study aimed to test whether signatures of past pathogen exposure could be identified by cataloging public T cell receptors. To predict cytomegalovirus infection status, the study combined high-throughput TCR immunosequencing, statistical association of individual TCRs with disease status, and machine learning. Along with the approximately 670-subject first cohort, a separate validation cohort of more than 90 different subjects was used. Donor age, sex, ethnicity and CMV serostatus were collected together with the repertoire data. The T cell repertoires of 666 subjects were profiled by immunosequencing and related to cytomegalovirus serostatus.

What the authors observed across the whole study: Over 15 rarely observed V segments, including chromosome 9 orphons, were excluded from the earlier analysis of several hundred of the donors because counts were too low. Only TCR beta chains were sequenced in this cohort, and the absence of alpha or paired-chain data limited detectable features. While some public TCRs were present in many individuals, most TCR sequences turned up only very rarely across donors. A few of the identified cytomegalovirus-associated TCR beta chains were confirmed in vitro to be specific for cytomegalovirus antigens. The authors suggested that the approach could potentially be generalized to other disease states and immunological phenotypes. Immune exposure information for the cohort was limited to CMV serostatus. The 87-base-pair reads could not distinguish some IMGT-functional V segments, including TRBV6-2 and TRBV6-3, so those segments were excluded. Broadly in line with IMGT annotations, most TCR beta V segments showed up in productive rearrangements about 90% or about 30% of the time in an earlier analysis of some 590 of the donors. When HLA alleles, especially DR and DQ, strongly co-occurred, TCR associations were difficult to assign to individual alleles. In a later analysis, the rate of TCR association differed among HLA loci, with DRB1 alleles having the most associated TCRs and HLA-C alleles having the fewest. A cluster of highly shared sequence variants was judged likely to represent a technical artifact of the sequencing pipeline. In the study, 150 to 200 TCR beta chains were listed as associated with cytomegalovirus. Linkage disequilibrium might explain the correlated functional status among segregating V segments, but an unknown experimental factor could not be ruled out. The presence/absence analyses assumed that sequencing depth was roughly uniform across donors, and that assumption may not be true. HLA typing was unavailable for some donors at each locus, so association tests used only the typed subset. In a later analysis, some 18,000 TCR beta sequences were associated with specific HLA alleles at a false discovery rate of 0.05. In a later analysis, HLA-associated TCR beta chains showed more clonal expansion and lower generation probabilities than non-associated chains that were equally common. A later analysis reported that several top co-occurrence clusters appeared linked to parvovirus B19, influenza, CMV and Epstein-Barr virus. A further reported finding was that TCR beta sequences accurately predicted the HLA-A and HLA-B alleles for most subjects in the first cohort. Most CMV-associated TCR beta chains appeared to be HLA-restricted in a later analysis, and the HLA associations seemed to be driven largely by CMV exposure. In both the original and validation cohorts, the classifier was reported to diagnose cytomegalovirus status with high specificity and sensitivity. A later genetic analysis associated a missense DCLRE1C variant with V-gene and J-gene trimming of TCR beta chains, and an independent cohort replicated the association. Compared with the roughly 600-donor mean, donors in an Asian-associated ancestry cluster had fewer N-insertions in productive TCRs, according to a later genetic analysis.

Preparation of the library involved the immunoSEQ multiplex PCR assay. The multiplex PCR relied on a mix of 60 forward primers for TCR Vbeta segments and 13 reverse primers for TCR Jbeta segments. A multiplex PCR assay on genomic DNA amplified the CDR3 region of rearranged TCR beta genes. On the Illumina HiSeq System, the amplified TCR beta libraries were sequenced as 87-base-pair reads. On the authors' methods: In a later analysis, approximately 74 million unique TCR beta chains were counted across the approximately 670 repertoires, and roughly 11 million of these chains were shared by at least two donors. A nearest-neighbor algorithm error-corrected the raw reads and collapsed the reads into unique sequences, merging closely related sequences to remove PCR and sequencing errors. To assign V, D and J gene segments, CDR3 sequences were aligned to IMGT reference sequences. For a sequence to be retained, at least a six-nucleotide match to both a V gene segment and a J gene segment was required. Rearrangements were classified as productive when the CDR3 lacked stop codons and remained in frame with V and J, and all other rearrangements were classified as non-productive. CDR3 was defined according to IMGT convention as the region running from the second conserved V-encoded cysteine to the conserved J-encoded phenylalanine. The earlier analysis of 587 of the donors excluded sequences that lacked an unambiguous match to a single V gene segment. In an earlier analysis of 500 to 750 of the donors, V segments were called functional above 56.7% productive rearrangements and were called segregating when the between-donor standard deviation exceeded 5%. A statistical classification framework was built to diagnose cytomegalovirus status from the catalog of TCR beta chain sequences. A later analysis assigned V and J genes by comparing TCR nucleotide sequences with IMGT/GENE-DB human TR gene sequences. The TCRdist pipeline was used in a later analysis to assign CDR3 sequences and most-parsimonious VDJ recombination scenarios. In a later analysis, each TCR beta chain was defined by its CDR3 amino acid sequence together with its V-gene family, and reads without a unique V-gene family were excluded. As a way to deal with suspected cross-contamination and a sequencing artifact, a later analysis dropped 592 nucleotide sequences that were highly shared and had low generation probability. A later analysis calculated a clonal expansion index for each public chain from normalized within-repertoire ranks of inferred template counts. A later analysis computed generation probabilities with a VDJ recombination model fitted to out-of-frame rearrangements, and checked the results against IGoR. In a later analysis, TCR-TCR, TCR-HLA and TCR-CMV co-occurrence was scored with hypergeometric tests, and a repertoire-size bias correction was applied to TCR pairs. False discovery rates were estimated in a later analysis by permuting HLA or CMV assignments 20 times. In a later analysis, co-occurring TCRs were grouped with DBSCAN, and TCRdist sequence similarity was added when clustering was performed within HLA-allele-positive subsets. Co-occurrence clustering excluded repertoires with fewer than 30,000 or more than 120,000 public chains, plus five with anomalous nucleotide sharing. The clones in this table, taken by TCRdb from immuneACCESS, are in-frame only. Not every clone is retained; where verified, under half of the shortfall comes from an unresolved V gene, and the cause of the rest is unknown. V and J calls plus clone size are reproduced from that table; the DNA served to infer D and trimming. In this sample the table shows 280,000 or so clones, around 90% of which occur a single time. The ten largest clones add up to roughly 2.1% of the sample.

Reading from cysteine to phenylalanine, the CDR3 counts 14 amino acids. Only the CDR3 part of the read is kept: 42 bases, read in frame from the first base. The germline V and J ends show losses of 1 base and 4 bases respectively, and no gene match explains 2 bases of the junction. The CDR1 and CDR2 encoded by the germline V gene are SGDLS and YYNGEE. In total, just over 650 healthy bone marrow donors made up the cohort. All cohort members were sampled while nominally healthy, although unrecorded immune exposures were likely present. The donor tested CMV seronegative and was one of the 352 seronegative cohort members. A peripheral blood sample was collected from each donor, and TCR beta sequencing was performed on peripheral blood mononuclear cells. Genomic DNA extraction from the blood cell samples was performed with the Qiagen DNeasy Blood Extraction Kit. Concerning this clone itself: It lacks a known antigen. No clone much larger than this one lies a single base away; base qualities are absent.

The rearrangement combines TRBV9 with TRBJ1-1, with 9 central nucleotides matching TRBD1. The clonotype was recovered from a young woman in good health and CMV-seronegative. Sequenced input: PBMCs. The nucleotide sequence reads TGTGCCAGCAGCGTAACAGGGGGCTTCACTGAAGCTTTCTTT. Its coded protein is CASSVTGGFTEAFF. The entire variable domain, with the stretches around the CDR3 drawn from the reference TRBV9 and TRBJ1-1 proteins, is DSGVTQTPKHLITATGQRVTLRCSPRSGDLSVYWYQQSLDQGLQFLIQYYNGEERAKGNILERFSAQQFPDLHSELNLSSLELGDSALYFCASSVTGGFTEAFFGQGTRLTVV.